The clone carrying this T cell receptor beta chain was counted only a few times. This sample is part of a study of blood T cells in healthy people across ages. This CDR3 has 12 residues. Germline loops: CDR1 DFQATT, CDR2 SNEGSKA (reference sequence). Trimming removed 6 bases at V and 6 bases at J, with 14 bases between. A sample-barcoded 5' primer and a J-beta primer mix were used in a second PCR of about 7 to 12 cycles. MiXCR, applied by TCRdb to the 5' RACE reads, yields one record per CDR3 protein. The sample records over 700,000 distinct CDR3 sequences, 20% to 30% being singletons. Separately, the same data were catalogued under a study of T cells of mothers and their children.

This sequence originates from a boy aged 10-17 years in good health. The chain uses TRBV20-1 and TRBJ1-1; D is possibly TRBD1 (6 bases). Sequencing used blood. The CDR3 region has the DNA TGCAGTGCAACTACAGGGAAGCCTGAAGCTTTCTTT. Its translation: CSATTGKPEAFF.